The 11 T cell receptor beta chains listed next were all sequenced from one sample in a study of blood T cell repertoires in COVID-19. Generated by immunoSEQ multiplex PCR, the TCRdb table keeps only in-frame clones and is missing some. The table lists 310,000 or so clones, roughly 86% of them singletons. Sequencing used peripheral blood. All receptors come from a man in his 70s with acute or convalescent COVID-19.

This chain connects TRBV5-6 to TRBJ2-3, with TRBD2 matching over 7 bases. The V segment lost 0 bases and the J segment 6 bases; nucleotides outside the gene matches: 4. Germline CDR1 reads SGHDT; CDR2 reads YYEEEE. The CDR3 runs to 14 residues. The CDR3 loop is CASSLGLGRDTQYF. The CDR3 nucleotides are TGTGCCAGCAGCTTGGGCCTCGGGAGGGATACGCAGTATTTT.

V is TRBV3-1 (or the pseudogene TRBV3-2) and J is TRBJ1-2; D not certain. The CDR3 length is 11 residues. Germline CDR1 reads LGHDT; CDR2 reads YNNKEL (reference sequence). Between the trimmed V and J ends, which lost 0 bases and 7 bases, there was a span of 3 bases. CDR3 amino acids: CASSQEAGYTF. The CDR3 nucleotides are TGTGCCAGCAGCCAAGAGGCTGGCTACACCTTC.

For this clone: The junction departs from the called germline gene at one end, perhaps through a read error. The identical CDR3 is also encoded by other nucleotide sequences in the sample. The gene calls are TRBV14 and TRBJ1-1; no reliable D call. The CDR3 sequence is 13 residues long. Germline V gives CDR1 SGHDN, CDR2 FVKESK. The DNA for the CDR3 is TGTGCCAGTAGCCAAGATAGGCAGACTACCCTGACTTTT. Amino acid sequence: CASSQDRQTTLTF.

The chain couples TRBV4-3 to TRBJ2-3, with TRBD2 as a possible D gene (7 bases). This CDR3 is 15 amino acids long. The V end lost 0 bases, the J end lost 2 bases, and 9 bases lay between the germline ends. Germline CDR1 LGHNA, CDR2 YSLEER. The CDR3 spells CASSQDRGATDTQYF. The CDR3 DNA reads TGCGCCAGCAGCCAAGATCGGGGGGCCACAGATACGCAGTATTTT.

The V and J genes are TRBV28 and TRBJ2-3, with 7 positions matching TRBD1. J was trimmed by 4 bases and V by 5 bases; bases with no gene match: 12. The CDR3 is 16 amino acids. Germline V gene data show CDR1 as MDHEN and CDR2 as SYDVKM. DNA of the CDR3: TGTGCCAGCAGTCAATCGGGAAGGGGGCATGCAGATACGCAGTATTTT. This sequence encodes CASSQSGRGHADTQYF.

The chain recombines TRBV10-1 with TRBJ2-7, with 7 positions matching TRBD2. The V gene end was trimmed by 2 bases and the J gene end by 6 bases; junction bases not matched to a gene: 7. Germline CDR1 is WNHNN and CDR2 is SYGVQD (reference sequence). This CDR3 has 14 residues. This CDR3 is CASSEGGEVTEQYF. CDR3 sequence (DNA): TGCGCCAGCAGTGAGGGGGGGGAGGTAACCGAGCAGTACTTC.

The rearrangement uses TRBV9 and TRBJ1-1, with TRBD1 as a possible D gene (6 bases). V was clipped by 7 bases and J by 0 bases, with 10 bases between them. The CDR3 consists of 13 residues. The V gene's germline CDR1 is SGDLS and CDR2 YYNGEE. CDR3 bases: TGTGCCAGCGGACAGTATTTGAACACTGAAGCTTTCTTT. This translates into CASGQYLNTEAFF.

This clone was counted only a few times. The gene calls are TRBV4-1 and TRBJ1-1; D gene ambiguous. Germline CDR1 is MGHRA and CDR2 is YSYEKL. Trimming left V 3 bases short and J 4 bases short, with 21 bases between. This CDR3 has 17 residues. Here the CDR3 reads CASSHGSVSSLVTEAFF. CDR3 in DNA: TGCGCCAGCAGCCACGGGAGTGTTTCCTCCCTGGTCACTGAAGCTTTCTTT.

This clone was seen only a few times. The chain links TRBV9 to TRBJ2-7, with 9 nucleotides matching TRBD2. V trimming: 0 bases; J trimming: 3 bases; junction bases outside the gene matches: 7. The CDR3 is 16 amino acids. Germline CDR1 and CDR2: SGDLS and YYNGEE. DNA of the CDR3: TGTGCCAGCAGCGTAGACGCCGGGACTAGCTTCTACGAGCAGTACTTC. It yields the protein CASSVDAGTSFYEQYF.

The chain is built from TRBV5-4 and TRBJ2-5; 8 bases are a match to TRBD1. This CDR3 is built from 15 residues. Germline V gives CDR1 SGHNT, CDR2 YYREEE (reference sequence). V shed 0 bases and J 1 base; nucleotides not matched to a gene: 2. The CDR3 bases are TGTGCCAGCAGCTTGGCTGGACAGGGCCAAGAGACCCAGTACTTC. Amino acids: CASSLAGQGQETQYF.

V gene TRBV25-1 combines with J gene TRBJ2-2; D uncertain. Germline V gene lookup returns CDR1 MGHDK and CDR2 SYGVNS. V was cut by 3 bases and J by 1 base, with 6 bases left in between. There are 14 residues in the CDR3. CDR3 loop: CASSDWLNTGELFF. The CDR3 region has the DNA TGTGCCAGCAGTGATTGGCTGAACACCGGGGAGCTGTTTTTT.